This T cell receptor (beta chain) came from a study of identical twins. Healthy Caucasians made up all donors. TCRdb re-called the 5' RACE reads through MiXCR, storing one row per CDR3 protein. Here the sample spans hundreds of thousands of distinct CDR3 sequences, roughly 6% being singletons. This clonotype was observed a handful of times. No antigen is known for it. Findings of the study overall: Low generation-probability sequences were in excess among twin-shared out-of-frame alpha sequences. Whereas memory repertoires showed no such difference, abundant cord blood beta clonotypes carried fewer insertions.

V lost 2 bases to trimming and J lost 3 bases, with 4 bases between them. Germline loops: CDR1 SEHNR, CDR2 FQNEAQ (reference sequence). The CDR3 is 12 amino acids. The TCR sequence derives from a man younger than 30 in good health. Sequencing used naive T cells sorted from blood. This rearrangement joins TRBV7-9 to TRBJ1-2; D is unclear. The CDR3 DNA reads as TGTGCCAGCAGCTTACCAGACTATGGCTACACCTTC. Its translation: CASSLPDYGYTF.